This T cell receptor beta chain appears in the sequencing data of a study of technical replicates of blood from a few donors. Trimming removed 5 bases from V and 2 bases from J; junction bases left unmatched: 4. The CDR3 totals 14 residues. From germline, CDR1 is ENHRY and CDR2 SYGVKD. Profiling relied on immunoSEQ multiplex PCR, and the TCRdb table lists in-frame clones only, not all of them. The sample lists approximately 74,000 clones; 88% were seen once. The sequenced sample was PBMCs. The sequence was obtained from a human donor in good health. Some clones in this sample may be carry-over from other donors' samples. The chain links TRBV10-3 to TRBJ2-7; TRBD2 agrees at 9 bases. The CDR3 here is CAISSGGRAYEQYF. Written as DNA, the CDR3 is TGTGCCATCAGTAGTGGCGGGAGGGCCTACGAGCAGTACTTC.